This TCR beta chain is drawn from a study of blood T cell repertoires in COVID-19. Across the whole study: From T cells, B-cell-depleted T cells, or PBMCs came the material, which was cDNA or gDNA.

In its sample, this clone was seen once. TCRdb keeps only in-frame clones here, not all; method: immunoSEQ multiplex PCR. The table shows around 120,000 clones, with roughly 80% occurring only once. This CDR3 contains 16 residues. Germline CDR1 reads MNHNY; CDR2 reads SVGAGI (reference sequence). The V end lost 2 bases, the J end lost 6 bases, and 17 bases lay between the germline ends. The J gene is TRBJ2-1, the V gene TRBV6-6, with D possibly matching TRBD2 (7 bases). The sequencing input was peripheral blood. This sequence was found in a man aged 65-85 years with acute or convalescent COVID-19. In DNA, the CDR3 is TGTGCCAGCAGTTACGACGGGGGGCGAGCTCGCAATGAGCAGTTCTTC. It codes for CASSYDGGRARNEQFF.